The 26 T cell receptor beta chains presented below share a single source sample, sequenced in a study of naive and memory T cell subsets. An equimolar mix of two oligonucleotides served as the beta constant-region primer for TRBC1 and TRBC2. TCRdb re-derived calls from the UMI-ligation and nested PCR reads in MiXCR, one entry per CDR3 protein. The data contain around 160,000 distinct CDR3 sequences, 15% to 20% of them seen just once; the ten biggest clones take up about 0.15%. The sample consisted of naive CD4+ T cells from blood. These TCRs come from a human donor in good health.

This clonotype was counted between two and nine times. The V and J genes are TRBV20-1 and TRBJ2-3, with a weak D call TRBD2 (6 bases). This CDR3 spans 13 amino acids. The V gene lost 5 bases and the J gene lost 0 bases, with 9 bases spanning the gap. CDR1 DFQATT and CDR2 SNEGSKA come from the germline V gene (reference sequence). The CDR3 DNA reads as TGCAGTGCTGGAGGGACCAGCACAGATACGCAGTATTTT. The encoded protein is CSAGGTSTDTQYF.

The chain has TRBV7-9 and TRBJ2-1; TRBD2 agrees at 7 bases. Trimming removed 5 bases from V and 0 bases from J; junction bases left unmatched: 4. CDR1 is SEHNR and CDR2 is FQNEAQ in the germline V gene (reference sequence). The CDR3 sequence is 15 residues long. CDR3 sequence (DNA): TGTGCCAGCAGCAGTGGCGGGAGCTCCTACAATGAGCAGTTCTTC. The encoded protein is CASSSGGSSYNEQFF.

This clonotype was picked up a small number of times. This chain joins TRBV12-3 or TRBV12-4 and TRBJ2-7, with TRBD1 matching over 9 bases. The length of the CDR3 is 15 residues. V lost 5 bases to trimming and J lost 6 bases; unmatched junction nucleotides: 11. The chain's CDR3 is CASSVSPGQGGEQYF. The CDR3 nucleotides read TGTGCCAGCAGTGTCAGCCCGGGACAGGGCGGCGAGCAGTACTTC.

J is TRBJ2-7 and V is TRBV24-1; D ambiguous. The CDR3 sequence is 14 residues long. The V end was cut by 0 bases, the J end by 12 bases, with 17 bases between. Per germline, CDR1 KGHDR and CDR2 SFDVKD. CDR3 residues: CATSDLGSRSYPYF. CDR3 sequence (DNA): TGTGCCACCAGTGATTTGGGCAGCCGAAGTTATCCGTACTTC.

This clonotype was seen a few times. This chain connects TRBV20-1 to TRBJ2-3; unclear D gene. The V and J ends lost 6 bases and 3 bases respectively, with 16 bases between them. The CDR3 loop spans 14 amino acids. Germline CDR1 DFQATT, CDR2 SNEGSKA (reference sequence). The CDR3, as DNA: TGCAGTGCCTTGGCCCCACCAGTAACAGATACGCAGTATTTT. Translated: CSALAPPVTDTQYF.

The sample holds many counts of this clonotype. The chain is built from TRBV20-1 and TRBJ2-7, with D tentatively TRBD2 (5 bases). Germline loops: CDR1 DFQATT, CDR2 SNEGSKA (reference sequence). This CDR3 spans 14 amino acids. Trimming removed 5 bases at V and 5 bases at J, with 19 bases between. The chain's CDR3 is CSAFTSTPRHEQYF. CDR3 DNA sequence: TGCAGTGCTTTCACTAGTACCCCTCGGCACGAGCAGTACTTC.

The CDR3 reads CAGFNTEAFF. As DNA, the CDR3 is TGTGCCGGATTTAACACTGAAGCTTTCTTT. The chain is built from TRBV7-9 and TRBJ1-1, with D unresolved. V lost 11 bases and J 2 bases, leaving 6 bases between the germline ends. The CDR3 loop spans 10 amino acids. Germline values: CDR1 SEHNR, CDR2 FQNEAQ (reference sequence). The full variable domain, in which reference TRBV7-9 and TRBJ1-1 provide the parts outside the CDR3, is DTGVSQNPRHKITKRGQNVTFRCDPISEHNRLYWYRQTLGQGPEFLTYFQNEAQLEKSRLLSDRFSAERPKGSFSTLEIQRTEQGDSAMYLCAGFNTEAFFGQGTRLTVV.

This clonotype was found a few times. V gene TRBV6-6 combines with J gene TRBJ2-3; D is undetermined. The CDR3 is 12 residues long. CDR1 and CDR2 from the germline V gene are MNHNY and SVGAGI (reference sequence). The germline V and J ends were trimmed by 6 bases and 0 bases, with 4 bases remaining between them. CDR3 sequence (DNA): TGTGCCAGCAGACGCAGCACAGATACGCAGTATTTT. Protein product: CASRRSTDTQYF.

This clonotype was seen only a few times. J is TRBJ2-5 and V is TRBV5-4; possible D gene TRBD1, 6 bases. CDR3 length: 14 residues. The germline V and J ends were trimmed by 2 bases and 7 bases, with 15 bases remaining between them. Germline-derived CDR1 and CDR2 are SGHNT and YYREEE (reference sequence). In DNA, the CDR3 is TGTGCCAGCAGCTTCAAGCAGGGGATTGGGACCCAGTACTTC. Encoded protein: CASSFKQGIGTQYF.

This clonotype was seen at least ten times. This chain's CDR3 is CASSPEVLRGEKLFF. For the CDR3, the DNA is TGTGCCAGCAGTCCCGAGGTCCTCCGGGGTGAAAAACTGTTTTTT. The V and J genes are TRBV12-3 or TRBV12-4 and TRBJ1-4; unclear D gene. The germline V and J ends were trimmed by 5 bases and 7 bases, with 17 bases remaining between them. The CDR3 covers 15 residues.

A few counts support this clonotype. V gene TRBV2 combines with J gene TRBJ1-2; D might be TRBD1 (5 bases). Germline V gene lookup returns CDR1 SNHLY and CDR2 FYNNEI. V gave up 1 base and J gave up 2 bases, with 8 bases separating them. This CDR3 region has 14 residues. The DNA of the CDR3 is TGTGCCAGCAGTGAAGGACAGACCAACTATGGCTACACCTTC. Its protein is CASSEGQTNYGYTF.

The rearrangement uses TRBV9 and TRBJ2-7; D is perhaps TRBD1 or TRBD2 (5 bases each). The CDR3 runs to 16 residues. V was shortened by 0 bases and J by 3 bases, with 16 bases between the two germline ends. Germline-derived CDR1 and CDR2 are SGDLS and YYNGEE. Here the CDR3 reads CASSVGGVAQIYEQYF. The CDR3 region has the DNA TGTGCCAGCAGCGTAGGAGGGGTAGCTCAGATCTACGAGCAGTACTTC.

This clonotype was seen only a few times. The chain has TRBV11-2 and TRBJ1-2, with D hard to call. The CDR3 consists of 13 residues. The V gene lost 0 bases and the J gene lost 6 bases, with 8 bases spanning the gap. The germline V gene encodes CDR1 SGHAT and CDR2 FQNNGV. Here the CDR3 reads CASSLEAGHGYTF. CDR3 in DNA: TGTGCCAGCAGCTTAGAGGCAGGACATGGCTACACCTTC. The complete variable domain, with remaining parts taken from reference TRBV11-2 and TRBJ1-2, reads EAGVAQSPRYKIIEKRQSVAFWCNPISGHATLYWYQQILGQGPKLLIQFQNNGVVDDSQLPKDRFSAERLKGVDSTLKIQPAKLEDSAVYLCASSLEAGHGYTFGSGTRLTVV.

There are many counts of this clonotype. The chain recombines TRBV19 with TRBJ2-2; D is undetermined. The CDR3 has 15 amino acids. V shed 5 bases and J shed 4 bases, with 14 bases lying between them. Looked up from germline, CDR1 is LNHDA and CDR2 is SQIVND (reference sequence). The CDR3 protein is CASSVESMGTGELFF. The CDR3 DNA follows: TGTGCCAGTAGTGTGGAGTCGATGGGCACCGGGGAGCTGTTTTTT.

V gene TRBV20-1 combines with J gene TRBJ2-7; 7 nucleotides align to TRBD2. Germline CDR1 is DFQATT and CDR2 is SNEGSKA (reference sequence). Trimming removed 5 bases from V and 6 bases from J; junction bases left unmatched: 16. The CDR3 extends over 15 amino acids. DNA of the CDR3: TGCAGTGCTCCGGACGGGGGGTCGGGTCAGAGCGAGCAGTACTTC. Protein sequence: CSAPDGGSGQSEQYF.

This clonotype appeared a few times. The V gene is TRBV27, the J gene TRBJ1-1; tentatively, D is TRBD1 (5 bases). Germline V lookup: CDR1 MNHEY, CDR2 SMNVEV (reference sequence). Trimming pared 0 bases from V and 0 bases from J, leaving 14 bases between. This CDR3 region has 17 residues. This CDR3 reads CASSLSRGRSMNTEAFF. The CDR3 nucleotides read TGTGCCAGCAGTTTATCGAGGGGCCGGTCCATGAACACTGAAGCTTTCTTT.

V usage is TRBV7-9 and J usage is TRBJ2-6; D uncertain. V lost 1 base to trimming and J lost 4 bases, with 11 bases between them. The CDR3 is made up of 16 amino acids. CDR1 and CDR2 from the germline V gene are SEHNR and FQNEAQ (reference sequence). The CDR3 region has the DNA TGTGCCAGCAGCTTAGGGGCCGGGTCCGGGGCCAACGTCCTGACTTTC. The encoded protein is CASSLGAGSGANVLTF. Full variable domain (remainder filled in from reference TRBV7-9 and TRBJ2-6): DTGVSQNPRHKITKRGQNVTFRCDPISEHNRLYWYRQTLGQGPEFLTYFQNEAQLEKSRLLSDRFSAERPKGSFSTLEIQRTEQGDSAMYLCASSLGAGSGANVLTFGAGSRLTVL.

This clonotype came up a few times. The CDR3 DNA is TGTGCCAGCAGTTATGTAGCGGAGGGCAATGAGCAGTTCTTC. It yields the protein CASSYVAEGNEQFF. This chain connects TRBV6-5 to TRBJ2-1; D is perhaps TRBD2 (6 bases). The germline V gene encodes CDR1 MNHEY and CDR2 SVGAGI. The germline V and J ends were trimmed by 3 bases and 6 bases, with 12 bases remaining between them. The CDR3 loop spans 14 amino acids.

This clonotype was counted between two and nine times. The rearrangement links TRBV12-3 or TRBV12-4 to TRBJ2-3; TRBD2 is a possible D gene (6 bases). Trimming shortened V by 9 bases and J by 5 bases, and 9 bases separated the two germline ends. The CDR3 totals 11 residues. The CDR3 is CASGAGDTQYF. DNA for the CDR3: TGTGCCAGTGGAGCGGGAGATACGCAGTATTTT.

Only a few counts were recorded for this clonotype. The chain combines TRBV28 with TRBJ2-7; possibly TRBD1 for D (5 bases). Trimming shortened V by 8 bases and J by 2 bases, and 13 bases separated the two germline ends. Germline V gene lookup returns CDR1 MDHEN and CDR2 SYDVKM. The CDR3 is 13 residues long. The CDR3 DNA reads TGTGCCAGCTGCGACAGTCCTCCCTACGAGCAGTACTTC. This sequence encodes CASCDSPPYEQYF. Looking up the rest from reference TRBV28 and TRBJ2-7 gives the full variable domain: DVKVTQSSRYLVKRTGEKVFLECVQDMDHENMFWYRQDPGLGLRLIYFSYDVKMKEKGDIPEGYSVSREKKERFSLILESASTNQTSMYLCASCDSPPYEQYFGPGTRLTVT.

This clonotype turned up a few times. The V call is TRBV5-1, the J call TRBJ2-7; D remains ambiguous. There are 13 residues in the CDR3. V lost 3 bases to trimming and J lost 2 bases, with 9 bases between them. Germline lookup yields CDR1 SGHRS and CDR2 YFSETQ. The CDR3 sequence is CASSSGPPYEQYF. CDR3 nucleotide sequence: TGCGCCAGCAGCTCCGGGCCCCCCTACGAGCAGTACTTC.

The chain combines TRBV20-1 with TRBJ2-3, with D perhaps matching TRBD2 (5 bases). Germline lookup yields CDR1 DFQATT and CDR2 SNEGSKA (reference sequence). V was shortened by 4 bases and J by 0 bases, with 11 bases between the two germline ends. This CDR3 comprises 14 residues. The CDR3 is CSAMSGPSTDTQYF. CDR3 nucleotide sequence: TGCAGTGCTATGAGCGGTCCTAGCACAGATACGCAGTATTTT.

This clonotype has more than one count but fewer than ten. The chain joins TRBV12-3 or TRBV12-4 to TRBJ2-3, with TRBD2 matching 14 bases. Trimming took 5 bases from V and 5 from J; bases not matched to a gene: 9. The CDR3 runs to 17 residues. In nucleotides, the CDR3 is TGTGCCAGCAGTATTGGACTAGCGGGAGGCCCCCGAGATACGCAGTATTTT. This codes for CASSIGLAGGPRDTQYF.

This clonotype was found a few times. The V call is TRBV5-1, the J call TRBJ2-1, with D possibly TRBD2 on 5 matching bases. The CDR3 length is 19 residues. Germline V lookup: CDR1 SGHRS, CDR2 YFSETQ. V lost 0 bases, J lost 5 bases, and 24 bases lay in between. CDR3 in amino acids: CASSLAAVGSIGANNEQFF. The CDR3 DNA is TGCGCCAGCAGCTTGGCCGCGGTAGGGAGTATTGGAGCTAACAATGAGCAGTTCTTC.

The J gene is TRBJ2-2, the V gene TRBV19; D not resolved. In germline, CDR1 is LNHDA, CDR2 SQIVND (reference sequence). CDR3 length equals 14 residues. Trimming removed 5 bases at V and 3 bases at J, with 10 bases between. This CDR3 is CASSPQPYTGELFF. CDR3 DNA: TGTGCCAGTAGTCCCCAACCTTACACCGGGGAGCTGTTTTTT.

The V and J genes are TRBV9 and TRBJ2-1, with D possibly matching TRBD2 (6 bases). Germline CDR1 reads SGDLS; CDR2 reads YYNGEE. The CDR3 is 16 residues long. The V gene lost 0 bases and the J gene lost 0 bases, with 10 bases spanning the gap. The CDR3 sequence is CASSVGLGPSYNEQFF. The CDR3 DNA follows: TGTGCCAGCAGCGTAGGACTAGGGCCCTCCTACAATGAGCAGTTCTTC. The full variable domain, its missing parts supplied by reference TRBV9 and TRBJ2-1, is DSGVTQTPKHLITATGQRVTLRCSPRSGDLSVYWYQQSLDQGLQFLIQYYNGEERAKGNILERFSAQQFPDLHSELNLSSLELGDSALYFCASSVGLGPSYNEQFFGPGTRLTVL.